This TCR beta chain was captured by sequencing in a study of long-term antiretroviral therapy in people with HIV. Sequencing relied on immunoSEQ assay v3.0, run at survey level. The method was immunoSEQ multiplex PCR; TCRdb's version includes in-frame clones alone and lacks a portion of them. The table includes approximately 33,000 clones, 75% to 90% detected once. Ahead of DNA extraction, samples held about 0.95-11 million cryopreserved PBMC each. CDR1 is DFQATT and CDR2 is SNEGSKA in the germline V gene (reference sequence). There are 11 residues in the CDR3. Trimming removed 0 bases from V and 4 bases from J, with 4 bases in between.

This TCR was sampled from a man aged 18-30 years with HIV. This specimen was unsorted PBMCs, taken 0.8 years before starting antiretroviral therapy. This chain links TRBV20-1 with TRBJ2-7; D unclear. Written as DNA, the CDR3 is TGCAGTGCTAGAGACGGATACGAGCAGTACTTC. Its translation: CSARDGYEQYF.